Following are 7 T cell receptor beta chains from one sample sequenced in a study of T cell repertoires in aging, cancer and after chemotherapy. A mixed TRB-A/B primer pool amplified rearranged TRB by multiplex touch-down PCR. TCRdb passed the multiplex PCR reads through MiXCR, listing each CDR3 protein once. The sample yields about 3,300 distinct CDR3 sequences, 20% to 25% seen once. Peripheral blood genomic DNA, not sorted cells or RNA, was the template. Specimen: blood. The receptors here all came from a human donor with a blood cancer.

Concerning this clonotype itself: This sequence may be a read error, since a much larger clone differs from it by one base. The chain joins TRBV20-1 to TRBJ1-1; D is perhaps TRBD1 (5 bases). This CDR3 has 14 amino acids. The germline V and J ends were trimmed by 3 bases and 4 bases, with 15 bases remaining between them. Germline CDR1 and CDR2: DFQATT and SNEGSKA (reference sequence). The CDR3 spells CSARKGEGTTEAFF. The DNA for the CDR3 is TGCAGTGCTAGGAAGGGAGAAGGGACCACTGAAGCTTTCTTT.

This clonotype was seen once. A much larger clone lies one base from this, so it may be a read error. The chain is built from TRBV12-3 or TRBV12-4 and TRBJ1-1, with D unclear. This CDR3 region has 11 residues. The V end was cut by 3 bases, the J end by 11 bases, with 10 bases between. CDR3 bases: TGTGCCAGCAGTTTGCTGGGTAGCGCTTTCTTT. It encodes CASSLLGSAFF.

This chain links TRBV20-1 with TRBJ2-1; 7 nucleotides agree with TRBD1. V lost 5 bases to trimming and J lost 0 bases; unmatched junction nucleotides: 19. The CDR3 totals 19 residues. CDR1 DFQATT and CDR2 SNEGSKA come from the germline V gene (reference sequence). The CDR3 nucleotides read TGCAGTGCTGATAACAGGGGCTCGAACCCGACCAGCTCCTACAATGAGCAGTTCTTC. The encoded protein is CSADNRGSNPTSSYNEQFF.

The CDR3 reads CASSGAGARDTEAFF. In DNA form, the CDR3 reads TGTGCCAGCTCAGGAGCAGGGGCCCGCGACACTGAAGCTTTCTTT. The chain has TRBV18 and TRBJ1-1, with D perhaps matching TRBD1 (6 bases). CDR1 and CDR2 (germline): KGHSH, LQKENI. This CDR3 is built from 15 residues. The V and J ends lost 5 bases and 3 bases respectively, with 16 bases between them.

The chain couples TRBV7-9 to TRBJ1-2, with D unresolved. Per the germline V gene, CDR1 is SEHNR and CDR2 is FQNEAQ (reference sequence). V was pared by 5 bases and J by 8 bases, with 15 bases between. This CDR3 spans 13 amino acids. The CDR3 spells CASSREELRGYTF. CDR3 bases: TGTGCCAGCAGCCGGGAGGAACTACGGGGCTACACCTTC.

CDR3 DNA sequence: TGTGCCAGCAGAGCCGGGACAGGGACTTCCTACGAGCAGTACTTC. Residues: CASRAGTGTSYEQYF. This sequence joins TRBV11-2 and TRBJ2-7, with 9 bases fitting TRBD1. The CDR3 is made up of 15 amino acids. Germline CDR1 is SGHAT and CDR2 is FQNNGV. With V trimmed by 6 bases and J by 1 base, 7 bases remained unmatched. Filled out from reference TRBV11-2 and TRBJ2-7, the complete variable domain reads EAGVAQSPRYKIIEKRQSVAFWCNPISGHATLYWYQQILGQGPKLLIQFQNNGVVDDSQLPKDRFSAERLKGVDSTLKIQPAKLEDSAVYLCASRAGTGTSYEQYFGPGTRLTVT.

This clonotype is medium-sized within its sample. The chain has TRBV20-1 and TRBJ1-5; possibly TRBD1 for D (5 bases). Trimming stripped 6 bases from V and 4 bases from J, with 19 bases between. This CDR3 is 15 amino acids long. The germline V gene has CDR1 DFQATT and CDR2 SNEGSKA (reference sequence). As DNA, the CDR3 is TGCAGTGCCACCTACGGCGGGGGAACGAATCAGCCCCAGCATTTT. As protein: CSATYGGGTNQPQHF.